This TCR beta chain was sequenced during a study of T-cell reconstitution after alpha-beta-depleted transplantation in children. During its preparation, the TCRbeta library received unique molecular identifiers. TCRdb used MiXCR to reprocess the PCR reads, holding one entry per CDR3 protein. Among just over 950,000 distinct CDR3 sequences listed, about 29% were seen once. Study results and limitations: Reportedly, roughly two months post-transplant, alpha-beta T cells arose from several hundred expanded graft clones. The study traced high day-60 TCRbeta diversity in some patients to surviving recipient T cells and thymic progenitors. T-cell counts and diversity at one year following transplant were attributed mainly to newly produced T cells.

For this clonotype: Antigen specificity is unknown.

J lost 5 bases, V lost 3 bases, and 8 bases had no gene match. CDR1 is MDHEN, CDR2 SYDVKM, per germline. The CDR3 spans 16 residues. The material sequenced was PBMCs, mostly from graft donor cells, taken 360 days after TCRalphabeta/CD19-depleted stem cell transplant. The chain joins TRBV28 to TRBJ2-1, with 9 bases identical to TRBD2. This clonotype was sampled from a boy younger than two who had a stem cell transplant for SCID, so the T cells may come from the graft donor. The CDR3 region has the DNA TGTGCCAGCAGTTTTCCGGGGGGACTAGCCCACAATGAGCAGTTCTTC. This codes for CASSFPGGLAHNEQFF. Complete variable domain (other parts from reference TRBV28 and TRBJ2-1): DVKVTQSSRYLVKRTGEKVFLECVQDMDHENMFWYRQDPGLGLRLIYFSYDVKMKEKGDIPEGYSVSREKKERFSLILESASTNQTSMYLCASSFPGGLAHNEQFFGPGTRLTVL.